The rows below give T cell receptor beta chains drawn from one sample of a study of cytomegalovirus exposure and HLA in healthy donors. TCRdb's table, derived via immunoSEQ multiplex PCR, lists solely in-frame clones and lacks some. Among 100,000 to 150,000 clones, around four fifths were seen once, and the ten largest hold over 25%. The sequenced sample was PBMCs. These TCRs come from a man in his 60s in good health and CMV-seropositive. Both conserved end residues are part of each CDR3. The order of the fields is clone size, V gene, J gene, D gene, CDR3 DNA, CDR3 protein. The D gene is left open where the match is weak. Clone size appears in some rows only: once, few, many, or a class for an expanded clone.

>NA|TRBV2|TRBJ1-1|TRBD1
TGTGCCAGCAGGGGACAGGGGACCTCGTTCGCTTTCTTT
CASRGQGTSFAFF
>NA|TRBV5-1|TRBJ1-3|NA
TGCGCCAGCAGCTTGGGACAGACGTTAAAAGACACCATATATTTT
CASSLGQTLKDTIYF
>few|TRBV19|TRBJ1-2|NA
TGTGCCAGTAGTATCTCGGCAGTCGAGGCTAACTATGGCTACACCTTC
CASSISAVEANYGYTF
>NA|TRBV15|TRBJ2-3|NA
TGTGCCACCAGCCCTCGACAGGGACTTTGGGGGGATACGCAGTATTTT
CATSPRQGLWGDTQYF
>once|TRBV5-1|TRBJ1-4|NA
TGCGCCAGCAGCTTGGGGGACACTCGTAATGAAAAACTGTTTTTT
CASSLGDTRNEKLFF
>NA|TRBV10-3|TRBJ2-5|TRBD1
TGTGCCATCAGTGAGTCTAGGGGGCCTCGAGAGACCCAGTACTTC
CAISESRGPRETQYF
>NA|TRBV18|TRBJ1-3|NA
TGTGCCAGCTCACCCCGAGGGAGCTCTGGAAACACCATATATTTT
CASSPRGSSGNTIYF
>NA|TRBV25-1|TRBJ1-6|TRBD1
TGTGCCAGCAGTGAATATAAGGGACAGGGTTCACCCCTCCACTTT
CASSEYKGQGSPLHF
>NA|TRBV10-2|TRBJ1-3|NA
TGCGCCAGCGGGGACATAACTACTGGAAACACCATATATTTT
CASGDITTGNTIYF
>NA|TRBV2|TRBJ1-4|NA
TGTGCCAGCACGAAGGACAGCTGGGCAACTAATGAAAAACTGTTTTTT
CASTKDSWATNEKLFF
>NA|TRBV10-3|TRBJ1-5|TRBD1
TGTGCCATCAGTAGCGACAGGGGGCCTTATCAGCCCCAGCATTTT
CAISSDRGPYQPQHF
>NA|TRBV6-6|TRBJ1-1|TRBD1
TGTGCCAGCAGCTATCTTTCAGGGGGCACTGAAGCTTTCTTT
CASSYLSGGTEAFF
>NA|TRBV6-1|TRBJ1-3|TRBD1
TGTGCCAGCAGTTCTTGGACAGGGACGGGAAACACCATATATTTT
CASSSWTGTGNTIYF
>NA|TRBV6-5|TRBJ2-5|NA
TGTGCCAGCGGAGACGAGACCCAGTACTTC
CASGDETQYF
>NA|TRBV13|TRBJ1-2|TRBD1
TGTGCCAGCAGCCAACAGGGGAACTATGGCTACACCTTC
CASSQQGNYGYTF
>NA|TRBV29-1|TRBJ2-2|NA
TGCAGCGTTGAAGTCAGGGGACGGACCGGGGAGCTGTTTTTT
CSVEVRGRTGELFF
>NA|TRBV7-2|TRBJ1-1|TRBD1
TGTGCCAGCAGCGTAGACAGGGGGCGGCCTGAAGCTTTCTTT
CASSVDRGRPEAFF
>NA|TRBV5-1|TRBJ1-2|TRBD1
TGCGCCGGCCGGGACAGGGTCTTTGGCTACACCTTC
CAGRDRVFGYTF
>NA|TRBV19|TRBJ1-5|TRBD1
TGTGCCAGTAATTTAGGGGGCTCGTATCCGCAGCCCCAGCATTTT
CASNLGGSYPQPQHF
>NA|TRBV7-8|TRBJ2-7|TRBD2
TGTGCCAGCAGCTTAATAACCCCTAGCGGGAGTGTGGAGCAGTACTTC
CASSLITPSGSVEQYF
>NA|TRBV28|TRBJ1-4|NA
TGTGCCAGCAGCTCCCGACAGGTTGGTAGGGTGTTTTTT
CASSSRQVGRVFF
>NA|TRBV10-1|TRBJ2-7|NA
TGCGCCAGCAGTGAGTCACCGTTAGATGGCGAGCAGTACTTC
CASSESPLDGEQYF
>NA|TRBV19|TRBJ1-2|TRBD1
TGTGCCAGTAGTCTCCTGGGACAGGCTAACTATGGCTACACCTTC
CASSLLGQANYGYTF
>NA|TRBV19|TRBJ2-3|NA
TGTGCCAGTAGTATAAAGGGAACAGGGTTCACAGATACGCAGTATTTT
CASSIKGTGFTDTQYF
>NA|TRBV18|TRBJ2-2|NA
TGTGCCAGCTCACCCTACAGGCTCCTCCTGAACACCGGGGAGCTGTTTTTT
CASSPYRLLLNTGELFF
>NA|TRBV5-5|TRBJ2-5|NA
TGTGCCAGCAGCTTGGCCGAGCAGGGGGAGACCCAGTACTTC
CASSLAEQGETQYF
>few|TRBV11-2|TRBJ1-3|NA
TGTGCCAGCACCACCCCGAGCTCTGGAAACACCATATATTTT
CASTTPSSGNTIYF
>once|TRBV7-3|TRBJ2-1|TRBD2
TGTGCCAGCAGCCCCGGGGGGAACTACAATGAGCAGTTCTTC
CASSPGGNYNEQFF
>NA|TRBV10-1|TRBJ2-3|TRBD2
TGCGCCAGCAGTGAGTCGCGGGATACTAGCGGCCCTGGGGGAGATACGCAGTATTTT
CASSESRDTSGPGGDTQYF
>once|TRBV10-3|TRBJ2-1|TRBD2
TGTGCCATCAGGGGACTAGCGGGAGGGAGCTCCTACAATGAGCAGTTCTTC
CAIRGLAGGSSYNEQFF
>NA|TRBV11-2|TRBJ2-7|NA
TGTGCCAGCAGCTCCCCGCCGAGGGGGTTCTACGAGCAGTACTTC
CASSSPPRGFYEQYF
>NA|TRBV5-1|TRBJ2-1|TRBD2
TGCGCCAGCAGCTTCGCCCTAGCGGGTGAGCAGTTCTTC
CASSFALAGEQFF
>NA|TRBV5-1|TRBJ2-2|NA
TGCGCCAGCAGTGAAGTGGCGGGCCACACCGGGGAGCTGTTTTTT
CASSEVAGHTGELFF
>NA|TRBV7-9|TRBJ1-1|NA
TGTGCCAGCAGCTTACAGGAGAACACTGAAGCTTTCTTT
CASSLQENTEAFF
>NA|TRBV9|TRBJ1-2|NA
TGTGCCAGCAGCGTAGGGGAGGGTGAGGGCTATGGCTACACCTTC
CASSVGEGEGYGYTF
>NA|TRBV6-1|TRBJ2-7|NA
TGTGCCAGCAGTGAAAGGTTAATGAGGGATGATTCCTACGAGCAGTACTTC
CASSERLMRDDSYEQYF
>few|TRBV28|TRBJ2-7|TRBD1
TGTGCCAGCAGTTTAAATCAGGGGGCGCGATTGGTACGGACGGCAGAGCAGTACTTC
CASSLNQGARLVRTAEQYF